This paragraph covers one T cell receptor beta chain sequence. The CDR3 is cut off 3 residues early in the read; its end comes from the germline J gene. V lost 0 bases and J lost 0; bases outside the gene matches: 1. The CDR3 is 15 residues long. In germline, CDR1 is DFQATT, CDR2 SNEGSKA (reference sequence). This sample stems from a study of T cells in women clearing cervical HPV infection. Assay used: immunoSEQ multiplex PCR; TCRdb lists only in-frame clones, some missing. The clone table shows roughly 35,000 clones, with the ten largest holding about 1.7%. The clonotype comes from a woman between 18 and 70 years old with a cervical HPV16 infection that either progressed to CIN3+ or cleared (not recorded which). The material sequenced was blood buffy coat. The genes are TRBV20-1 and TRBJ2-2, with 7 bases that match TRBD2. Partial CDR3 DNA: TGCAGTGCTAGAGATACTAGCGCGAACACCGGGGAG. It is translated as CSARDTSANTGE. The entire CDR3 is CSARDTSANTGELFF.